The rows below give T cell receptor beta chains drawn from one sample of a study of OX40 agonist ivuxolimab in advanced cancers. The table came from immunoSEQ multiplex PCR; TCRdb's copy has only in-frame clones and leaves some out. Here the sample spans tens of thousands of clones, approximately 90% being singletons. The sequences come from CD4+ or CD8+ T cells sorted from blood, collected in a trial of the OX40 agonist ivuxolimab. The receptor set was obtained from an adult with an advanced solid tumor such as melanoma, head and neck, liver or kidney cancer. The CDR3 runs from the conserved cysteine through the conserved F or W. D genes are given only for firm matches. Size is omitted from some rows. Given values are once, few, many or a class for expanded clones.

j_gene: TRBJ1-2
d_gene: -
abundance: -
v_gene: TRBV2
CDR3nt: TGTGCCAGCAGTGCGGGGGGTGTGAACTATGGCTACACCTTC
CDR3aa: CASSAGGVNYGYTF

j_gene: TRBJ2-3
d_gene: -
abundance: -
v_gene: TRBV7-6
CDR3nt: TGTGCCAGCAGCTTAGTGGGCCTCCAAGGGTCCCTAGATACGCAGTATTTT
CDR3aa: CASSLVGLQGSLDTQYF

j_gene: TRBJ1-1
d_gene: TRBD1
abundance: -
v_gene: TRBV7-9
CDR3nt: TGTGCCAGCAGCCTATATACACAGGGGGAAGCTTTCTTT
CDR3aa: CASSLYTQGEAFF

j_gene: TRBJ1-5
d_gene: -
abundance: -
v_gene: TRBV29-1
CDR3nt: TGCAGCGTTCTCGACAGCCCGAGAGGGCCCCAGCATTTT
CDR3aa: CSVLDSPRGPQHF

j_gene: TRBJ2-1
d_gene: -
abundance: -
v_gene: TRBV9
CDR3nt: TGTGCCAGCAGCGTAGGTTGGCGGGGCTGGCAGTTCTTC
CDR3aa: CASSVGWRGWQFF

j_gene: TRBJ1-4
d_gene: TRBD1
abundance: -
v_gene: TRBV29-1
CDR3nt: TGCAGCGTTAACCGAAGGGGGCGAGATGAAAAACTGTTTTTT
CDR3aa: CSVNRRGRDEKLFF

j_gene: TRBJ2-2
d_gene: TRBD1
abundance: -
v_gene: TRBV6-1
CDR3nt: TGTGCCAGCAGCCAGGGGGCGCTTTCCGGGGAGCTGTTTTTT
CDR3aa: CASSQGALSGELFF

j_gene: TRBJ1-6
d_gene: -
abundance: few
v_gene: TRBV7-2
CDR3nt: TGTGCCAGCAGCTTACCCACTTCACCCCTCCACTTT
CDR3aa: CASSLPTSPLHF

j_gene: TRBJ1-5
d_gene: TRBD1
abundance: -
v_gene: TRBV19
CDR3nt: TGTGCCAGTGACAGGGGGTCCTCAAAGTCCCAGCATTTT
CDR3aa: CASDRGSSKSQHF

j_gene: TRBJ1-3
d_gene: -
abundance: once
v_gene: TRBV6-5
CDR3nt: TGTGCCAGCAAACCAGGGGACTCTGGAAACACCATATATTTT
CDR3aa: CASKPGDSGNTIYF

j_gene: TRBJ1-6
d_gene: -
abundance: once
v_gene: TRBV7-2
CDR3nt: TGTGCCAGCAGCTCCCAGGTGGGGTTGGGAGAGAATTCACCCCTCCACTTT
CDR3aa: CASSSQVGLGENSPLHF

j_gene: TRBJ2-1
d_gene: TRBD1
abundance: -
v_gene: TRBV11-1
CDR3nt: TGTGCCAGCAGTTCTTTTTACAGGGGATCGAACAATGAGCAGTTCTTC
CDR3aa: CASSSFYRGSNNEQFF

j_gene: TRBJ1-2
d_gene: -
abundance: -
v_gene: TRBV28
CDR3nt: TGTGCCAGCAGTTCCTCCGGACAGAATAACTATGGCTACACCTTC
CDR3aa: CASSSSGQNNYGYTF

j_gene: TRBJ1-1
d_gene: -
abundance: once
v_gene: TRBV14
CDR3nt: TGTGCCAGCGGCAAGACTAATATGGGAACTGAAGCTTTCTTT
CDR3aa: CASGKTNMGTEAFF

j_gene: TRBJ2-3
d_gene: -
abundance: few
v_gene: TRBV28
CDR3nt: TGTGCCAGCAGTTCCGGTAGCACAGATACGCAGTATTTT
CDR3aa: CASSSGSTDTQYF

j_gene: TRBJ2-3
d_gene: TRBD1
abundance: -
v_gene: TRBV9
CDR3nt: TGTGCCAGCAGCGTAACCGCAGGACAGGGGATATCAGATACGCAGTATTTT
CDR3aa: CASSVTAGQGISDTQYF

j_gene: TRBJ1-5
d_gene: TRBD1
abundance: -
v_gene: TRBV6-5
CDR3nt: TGTGCCAGCAGCACACAGGGGACGGGGCAGCCCCAGCATTTT
CDR3aa: CASSTQGTGQPQHF

j_gene: TRBJ2-7
d_gene: TRBD1
abundance: -
v_gene: TRBV6-1
CDR3nt: TGTGCCAGCAGCTTAAGGACAGGGACCTACGAGCAGTACTTC
CDR3aa: CASSLRTGTYEQYF